Listed below are T cell receptor beta chains from one sample, sequenced in a study of cytomegalovirus exposure and HLA in healthy donors. The table came from immunoSEQ multiplex PCR; TCRdb's copy has only in-frame clones and leaves some out. This repertoire shows 120,000 to 150,000 clones, 80% to 90% found once; its top ten account for under 3%. The sample consisted of PBMCs. All receptors derive from a young man in good health and CMV-seronegative. Both conserved end residues are part of each CDR3. Each record gives: clone size, V gene, D gene, J gene, CDR3 DNA, CDR3 protein. A D gene is named only where the DNA matches it firmly. Clone size is not always given. Where it is, it says once, few, many or a class for expanded clones.

clone size: NA
V gene: TRBV5-6
D gene: TRBD1
J gene: TRBJ1-1
CDR3 DNA: TGTGCCAGCAGCCCAGGGGGCACTGAAGCTTTCTTT
CDR3 protein: CASSPGGTEAFF

clone size: once
V gene: TRBV15
D gene: TRBD1
J gene: TRBJ1-1
CDR3 DNA: TGTGCCACCAGCTTATCGACAGGGAACTATGAAGCTTTCTTT
CDR3 protein: CATSLSTGNYEAFF

clone size: NA
V gene: TRBV2
D gene: NA
J gene: TRBJ1-1
CDR3 DNA: TGTGCCAGCACCGATAGGGGGAAGGACACTGAAGCTTTCTTT
CDR3 protein: CASTDRGKDTEAFF

clone size: NA
V gene: TRBV7-2
D gene: TRBD2
J gene: TRBJ2-7
CDR3 DNA: TGTGCCAGCAGCACCATGGGGGGGGTTGGTGGCGAGCAGTACTTC
CDR3 protein: CASSTMGGVGGEQYF

clone size: NA
V gene: TRBV5-4
D gene: NA
J gene: TRBJ1-4
CDR3 DNA: TGTGCCAGCAGCTTGTCCGCAGGGCTTTCAACTAATGAAAAACTGTTTTTT
CDR3 protein: CASSLSAGLSTNEKLFF

clone size: once
V gene: TRBV5-1
D gene: NA
J gene: TRBJ1-2
CDR3 DNA: TGCGCCAGCAGCTCCCCCGGGGGGGGTGGCTACACCTTC
CDR3 protein: CASSSPGGGGYTF

clone size: NA
V gene: TRBV2
D gene: NA
J gene: TRBJ2-2
CDR3 DNA: TGTGCCAGTGGGGGCAGAGACACCGGGGAGCTGTTTTTT
CDR3 protein: CASGGRDTGELFF

clone size: NA
V gene: TRBV6-5
D gene: NA
J gene: TRBJ1-5
CDR3 DNA: TGTGCCAGCAGTTACTCGGGCAGGTCTAATCAGCCCCAGCATTTT
CDR3 protein: CASSYSGRSNQPQHF

clone size: NA
V gene: TRBV4-2
D gene: TRBD2
J gene: TRBJ2-2
CDR3 DNA: TGTGCCAGCAGCCAAGAAGATGCGGCGGGAGCCACCGGGGAGCTGTTTTTT
CDR3 protein: CASSQEDAAGATGELFF

clone size: once
V gene: TRBV2
D gene: NA
J gene: TRBJ2-1
CDR3 DNA: TGTGCCAGCAGCTTCTGGGGGACATACAATGAGCAGTTCTTC
CDR3 protein: CASSFWGTYNEQFF

clone size: NA
V gene: TRBV6-5
D gene: NA
J gene: TRBJ2-7
CDR3 DNA: TGTGCCAGCTCCTCGGGGGGCCTCTACGAGCAGTACTTC
CDR3 protein: CASSSGGLYEQYF

clone size: NA
V gene: TRBV7-2
D gene: NA
J gene: TRBJ2-2
CDR3 DNA: TGTGCCAGCAGCCTAGACCTAAACACCGGGGAGCTGTTTTTT
CDR3 protein: CASSLDLNTGELFF

clone size: NA
V gene: TRBV5-4
D gene: NA
J gene: TRBJ1-2
CDR3 DNA: TGTGCCAGCAGCTTGGGGGGCGGCTACACCTTC
CDR3 protein: CASSLGGGYTF

clone size: NA
V gene: TRBV6-5
D gene: NA
J gene: TRBJ1-6
CDR3 DNA: TGTGCCAGCAGTTACAGCGCTCGGCAAGATTCACCCCTCCACTTT
CDR3 protein: CASSYSARQDSPLHF

clone size: once
V gene: TRBV12-5
D gene: TRBD1
J gene: TRBJ1-1
CDR3 DNA: TGTGCTAGTGGTTTGGGACAGGGAGAAGTAGTGATGAACACTGAAGCTTTCTTT
CDR3 protein: CASGLGQGEVVMNTEAFF